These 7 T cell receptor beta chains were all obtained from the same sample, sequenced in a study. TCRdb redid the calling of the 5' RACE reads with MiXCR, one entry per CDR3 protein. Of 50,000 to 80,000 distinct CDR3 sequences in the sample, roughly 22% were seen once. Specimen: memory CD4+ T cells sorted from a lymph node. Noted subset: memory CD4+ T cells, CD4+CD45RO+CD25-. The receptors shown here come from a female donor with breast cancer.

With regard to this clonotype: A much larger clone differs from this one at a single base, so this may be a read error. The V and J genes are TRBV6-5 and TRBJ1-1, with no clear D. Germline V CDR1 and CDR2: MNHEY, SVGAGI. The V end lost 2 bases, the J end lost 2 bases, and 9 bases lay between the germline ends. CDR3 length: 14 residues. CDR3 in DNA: TGTGCCAGCAGTTACGCGTATTCTAACACTGAAGCTTTCTTT. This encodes CASSYAYSNTEAFF.

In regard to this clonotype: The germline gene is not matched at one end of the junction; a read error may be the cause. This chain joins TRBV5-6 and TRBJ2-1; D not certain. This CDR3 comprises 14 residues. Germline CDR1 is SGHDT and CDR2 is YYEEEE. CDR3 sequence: CTSSFGFSYNEQFF. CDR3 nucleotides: TGTACCAGCAGCTTTGGGTTCTCCTACAATGAGCAGTTCTTC.

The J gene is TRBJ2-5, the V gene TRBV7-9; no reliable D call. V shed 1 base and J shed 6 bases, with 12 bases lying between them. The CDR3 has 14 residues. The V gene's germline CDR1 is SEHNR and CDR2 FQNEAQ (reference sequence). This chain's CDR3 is CASSLDSEPQTQYF. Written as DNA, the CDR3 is TGTGCCAGCAGCTTAGATTCGGAGCCGCAGACCCAGTACTTC.

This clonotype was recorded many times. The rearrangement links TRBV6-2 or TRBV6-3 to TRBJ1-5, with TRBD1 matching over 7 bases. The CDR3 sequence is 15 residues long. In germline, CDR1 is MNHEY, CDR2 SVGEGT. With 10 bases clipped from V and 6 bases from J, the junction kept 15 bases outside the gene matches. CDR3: CATEDPTGQRQPQHF. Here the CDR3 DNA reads TGTGCCACCGAGGACCCGACAGGGCAGCGTCAGCCCCAGCATTTT.

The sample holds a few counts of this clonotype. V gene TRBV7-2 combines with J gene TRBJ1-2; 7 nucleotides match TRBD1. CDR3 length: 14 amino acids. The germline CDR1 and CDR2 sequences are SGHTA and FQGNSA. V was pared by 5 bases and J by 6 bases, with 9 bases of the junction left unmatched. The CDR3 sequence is CASSAAGTENGYTF. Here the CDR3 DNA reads TGTGCCAGCAGCGCCGCCGGGACAGAAAATGGCTACACCTTC.

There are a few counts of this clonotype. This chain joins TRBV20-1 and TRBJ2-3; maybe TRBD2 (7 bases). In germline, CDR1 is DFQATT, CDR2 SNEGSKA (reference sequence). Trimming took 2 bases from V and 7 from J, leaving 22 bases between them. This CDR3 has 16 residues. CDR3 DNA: TGCAGTGCTAGAAGGGGGATGGCGGGGGATGAATATACGCAGTATTTT. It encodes CSARRGMAGDEYTQYF.

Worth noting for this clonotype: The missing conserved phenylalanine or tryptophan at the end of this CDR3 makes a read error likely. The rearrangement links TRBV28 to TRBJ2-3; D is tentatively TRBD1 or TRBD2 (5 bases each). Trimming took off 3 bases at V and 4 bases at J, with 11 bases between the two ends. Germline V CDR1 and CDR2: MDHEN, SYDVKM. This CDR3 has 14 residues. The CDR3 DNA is TGTGCCAGCAGTTTGGGCAGGGACGCAGATACGCAGTATTTA. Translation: CASSLGRDADTQYL.